Below, 27 T cell receptor beta chains from the same sample are listed, as sequenced in a study of PD-1 blockade in classical Hodgkin lymphoma. Libraries were prepared by immunoSEQ multiplex PCR; TCRdb keeps only in-frame clonotypes and omits some of them. The data contain 90,000 to 110,000 clones, about nine tenths of them singletons. The time point here: cycle 4 day 1 (C4D1), after 6 weeks of nivolumab. Relapses following autologous stem cell transplantation were seen in all patients, with brentuximab vedotin exposure varying. The material sequenced was peripheral blood mononuclear cells (PBMCs), taken before the fourth cycle of nivolumab. All receptors derive from a human donor with classical Hodgkin lymphoma.

The rearrangement links TRBV29-1 to TRBJ1-2; the D gene is possibly TRBD1 (5 bases). Between the trimmed V and J ends, which lost 5 bases and 0 bases, there was a span of 16 bases. The CDR3 has 15 residues. Germline loops: CDR1 SQVTM, CDR2 ANQGSEA. CDR3 loop: CSVQPYGAANYGYTF. The CDR3, as DNA: TGCAGCGTTCAACCATACGGGGCCGCTAACTATGGCTACACCTTC.

The chain carries TRBV21-1 and TRBJ2-1. TRBV21-1 counts as a pseudogene. The CDR3 loop spans 9 amino acids. The CDR3, as DNA: TGTGCCAGCAGCAAAGACCCGTTCTTC. Its translation is CASSKDPFF.

The rearrangement joins TRBV2 to TRBJ1-1, with no clear D. Germline lookup yields CDR1 SNHLY and CDR2 FYNNEI. The CDR3 extends over 14 amino acids. The germline V and J ends were trimmed by 8 bases and 0 bases, with 13 bases remaining between them. CDR3 sequence: CASSTLRMNTEAFF. CDR3 nucleotides: TGTGCCAGCTCAACCCTCCGGATGAACACTGAAGCTTTCTTT.

J is TRBJ2-7 and V is TRBV15; D unresolved. CDR1 is LNHNV, CDR2 YYDKDF, per germline (reference sequence). The V gene lost 0 bases and the J gene lost 2 bases, with 20 bases spanning the gap. CDR3 size: 18 residues. The CDR3 is CATSRDSRPYGVTYEQYF. DNA for the CDR3: TGTGCCACCAGCAGAGATTCTAGACCGTATGGAGTCACCTACGAGCAGTACTTC.

The count of this clone is one. The chain is built from TRBV10-3 and TRBJ1-5; no firm D call. V was trimmed by 3 bases and J by 5 bases, leaving 8 bases between them. Looked up from germline, CDR1 is ENHRY and CDR2 is SYGVKD. The CDR3 totals 13 residues. CDR3 nucleotide sequence: TGTGCCATCAGTGAAAGGGCCGATCAGCCCCAGCATTTT. Protein product: CAISERADQPQHF.

The chain uses TRBV5-1 and TRBJ1-2, with D possibly matching TRBD1 (5 bases). The CDR3 spans 13 residues. Germline V CDR1 and CDR2: SGHRS, YFSETQ. V lost 4 bases to trimming and J lost 6 bases, with 13 bases between them. In DNA form, the CDR3 reads TGCGCCAGCAGCCTGAGTGACAGAAATGGCTACACCTTC. It specifies CASSLSDRNGYTF.

The CDR3 nucleotides read TGCGCCAGCAGCCAAGAGCACAGGGCGAACACTGAAGCTTTCTTT. This encodes CASSQEHRANTEAFF. The rearrangement uses TRBV4-1 and TRBJ1-1; TRBD1 is a possible D gene (6 bases). This CDR3 spans 15 amino acids. V was cut by 0 bases and J by 1 base, with 9 bases left in between. Germline-derived CDR1 and CDR2 are MGHRA and YSYEKL.

The chain links TRBV4-3 to TRBJ1-2, with a possible D match to TRBD1 (5 bases). V was cut by 0 bases and J by 9 bases, with 17 bases left in between. CDR3 length: 15 amino acids. From germline, CDR1 is LGHNA and CDR2 YSLEER. CDR3 in DNA: TGCGCCAGCAGCCAAGAGGACATAGATCGAACCCGCTACACCTTC. Translation gives CASSQEDIDRTRYTF.

The count of this clone is one. The chain employs TRBV7-9 and TRBJ2-2; no reliable D call. V was cut by 0 bases and J by 7 bases, with 15 bases left in between. CDR1 SEHNR and CDR2 FQNEAQ come from the germline V gene (reference sequence). The CDR3 length is 16 residues. The CDR3 is CASSLAQMGMVGELFF. CDR3 sequence (DNA): TGTGCCAGCAGCTTAGCGCAGATGGGGATGGTCGGGGAGCTGTTTTTT.

The chain links TRBV6-1 to TRBJ2-1, with a weak D call TRBD1 (6 bases). This CDR3 is 15 amino acids long. Germline V CDR1 and CDR2: MNHNS, SASEGT. V was cut by 2 bases and J by 0 bases, with 8 bases left in between. This CDR3 reads CASSEWGPSYNEQFF. The CDR3 DNA reads as TGTGCCAGCAGTGAATGGGGGCCCTCCTACAATGAGCAGTTCTTC.

The V call is TRBV20-1, the J call TRBJ2-7; D unclear. The length of the CDR3 is 11 residues. V was clipped by 3 bases and J by 3 bases, with 6 bases between them. Germline-derived CDR1 and CDR2 are DFQATT and SNEGSKA (reference sequence). CDR3 region: CSAREGYEQYF. The DNA of the CDR3 is TGCAGTGCTAGGGAAGGCTACGAGCAGTACTTC.

The chain couples TRBV5-1 to TRBJ1-1; D is perhaps TRBD1 (6 bases). The CDR3 contains 20 residues. CDR1 is SGHRS and CDR2 is YFSETQ in the germline V gene. V gave up 4 bases and J gave up 0 bases, with 28 bases separating them. CDR3 region: CASSPLGGRMSGSMNTEAFF. The CDR3 bases are TGCGCCAGCAGCCCTCTAGGGGGGCGAATGAGCGGGAGTATGAACACTGAAGCTTTCTTT.

The chain employs TRBV6-5 and TRBJ2-7, with D perhaps matching TRBD2 (6 bases). V was pared by 5 bases and J by 8 bases, with 19 bases between. The CDR3 has 14 residues. Germline-derived CDR1 and CDR2 are MNHEY and SVGAGI. CDR3 bases: TGTGCCAGCAGTCCGGGACTCCTCCAGGGACAGCAGTACTTC. It encodes CASSPGLLQGQQYF.

This chain joins TRBV7-9 and TRBJ1-2; D perhaps matches TRBD1 (6 bases). Germline V CDR1 and CDR2: SEHNR, FQNEAQ (reference sequence). The CDR3 contains 16 residues. V was trimmed by 4 bases and J by 5 bases, leaving 20 bases between them. Written as DNA, the CDR3 is TGTGCCAGCAGCTCGTATTACAGGGCTCCTTGGTATGGCTACACCTTC. Residues: CASSSYYRAPWYGYTF.

This clone was counted between two and nine times. V usage is TRBV7-8 and J usage is TRBJ2-3; no reliable D call. The CDR3 loop spans 13 amino acids. Between the trimmed V and J ends, which lost 1 base and 4 bases, there was a span of 6 bases. Per germline, CDR1 SGHVS and CDR2 FQNEAQ. The CDR3 DNA sequence: TGTGCCAGCAGCTTAGTTCCATCAGATACGCAGTATTTT. This encodes CASSLVPSDTQYF.

The genes are TRBV6-1 and TRBJ1-5; D is ambiguous. Germline CDR1 is MNHNS and CDR2 is SASEGT. The CDR3 length is 11 residues. Trimming shortened V by 5 bases and J by 10 bases, and 9 bases separated the two germline ends. Here the CDR3 DNA reads TGTGCCAGCAGTTCCACCACCCCCCAGCATTTT. Translation gives CASSSTTPQHF.

As regards this clone: As the CDR3 is not closed by the conserved phenylalanine or tryptophan, this likely results from a read error. The limits of the CDR3 on the DNA are not certain, so only TCRdb's listed CDR3 is given. CDR3 sequence: CASSSLRGGVLL. V and J are TRBV6-5 and TRBJ2-7; the table names TRBD2, a call not compared with the DNA. 12 amino acids form the CDR3, both terminal residues included. Germline V gives CDR1 MNHEY, CDR2 SVGAGI.

The chain has TRBV28 and TRBJ2-5; D is tentatively TRBD1 or TRBD2 (5 bases each). The CDR3 consists of 17 residues. V dropped 3 bases and J dropped 0 bases, with 17 bases sitting between them. Germline CDR1 and CDR2: MDHEN and SYDVKM. Written as DNA, the CDR3 is TGTGCCAGCAGTTTCTCCTTGGGACCGCAGTACCAAGAGACCCAGTACTTC. This codes for CASSFSLGPQYQETQYF.

The chain combines TRBV6-5 with TRBJ2-3; no reliable D call. CDR1 and CDR2 (germline): MNHEY, SVGAGI. The CDR3 length is 15 residues. Trimming cost V 7 bases and J 6 bases, with 20 bases left between them. The CDR3 here is CASTNTKSLSDTQYF. The CDR3, as DNA: TGTGCCAGCACTAACACTAAATCTCTATCCGATACGCAGTATTTT.

The chain employs TRBV20-1 and TRBJ2-5; D uncertain. Trimming cost V 5 bases and J 5 bases, with 6 bases left between them. The germline V gene encodes CDR1 DFQATT and CDR2 SNEGSKA (reference sequence). The CDR3 length is 10 residues. As DNA, the CDR3 is TGCAGTGCTGAAAGGGAGACCCAGTACTTC. Amino acids: CSAERETQYF.

V and J are TRBV4-2 and TRBJ1-4; no firm D call. The CDR3 runs to 16 residues. The germline V and J ends were trimmed by 0 bases and 6 bases, with 14 bases remaining between them. Germline V CDR1 and CDR2: LGHNA, YNFKEQ. The DNA of the CDR3 is TGTGCCAGCAGCCAAGAGCTCCGGGGTCCAGATGAAAAACTGTTTTTT. Encoded protein: CASSQELRGPDEKLFF.

The J gene is TRBJ1-1, the V gene TRBV30; TRBD1 might be the D (5 bases). V lost 0 bases, J lost 12 bases, and 11 bases lay in between. Germline V CDR1 and CDR2: GTSNPN, SVGIG (reference sequence). This CDR3 is 11 amino acids long. CDR3 DNA: TGTGCCTGGAGTGTATTGGGGGGAACTTTCTTT. It encodes CAWSVLGGTFF.

J is TRBJ1-5 and V is TRBV28; D call uncertain. From germline, CDR1 is MDHEN and CDR2 SYDVKM. The CDR3 sequence is 18 residues long. Trimming removed 4 bases from V and 0 bases from J, with 19 bases in between. CDR3 residues: CASSSPRDGYLSNQPQHF. DNA for the CDR3: TGTGCCAGCAGTTCCCCGCGAGACGGATACCTTAGCAATCAGCCCCAGCATTTT.

The J gene is TRBJ2-5, the V gene TRBV6-6; D is perhaps TRBD1 (5 bases). The germline gives CDR1 MNHNY, CDR2 SVGAGI (reference sequence). The V and J ends lost 6 bases and 4 bases respectively, with 21 bases between them. The CDR3 loop spans 16 amino acids. As DNA, the CDR3 is TGTGCCAGCAGGAACTTAAGGGGCGAGATTGGAGAGACCCAGTACTTC. The encoded protein is CASRNLRGEIGETQYF.

DNA for the CDR3: TGTGCCAGTAGTATGTCGGGACAGGCGATACAAGAGACCCAGTACTTC. Protein: CASSMSGQAIQETQYF. This chain uses TRBV19 with TRBJ2-5; the match to TRBD1 covers 8 bases. The V gene end was trimmed by 3 bases and the J gene end by 2 bases; junction bases not matched to a gene: 8. This CDR3 is 16 amino acids long. In germline, CDR1 is LNHDA, CDR2 SQIVND (reference sequence).

This chain connects TRBV5-1 to TRBJ2-2; D is possibly TRBD1 (5 bases). Germline V gene data show CDR1 as SGHRS and CDR2 as YFSETQ. The CDR3 spans 15 residues. The ends were cut back, 7 bases at V and 6 bases at J, with 19 bases in the middle. CDR3 region: CASAWPLQGPGELFF. The DNA for the CDR3 is TGCGCCAGCGCTTGGCCCCTCCAGGGCCCCGGGGAGCTGTTTTTT.

The rearrangement links TRBV7-9 to TRBJ2-7; 7 nucleotides match TRBD2. This CDR3 is 15 amino acids long. Trimming cost V 5 bases and J 0 bases; bases outside gene matches: 7. Germline V CDR1 and CDR2: SEHNR, FQNEAQ (reference sequence). Here the CDR3 reads CASSGIAGSSYEQYF. The CDR3 nucleotides read TGTGCCAGCAGCGGAATAGCGGGTAGCTCCTACGAGCAGTACTTC.